The source of this T cell receptor beta chain is a study of T cells after yellow fever vaccination (dated by TCRdb to the late 2010s). Turning to the overall study: The SMART-Seq v4 Ultra Low Input RNA kit was used to prepare libraries from fractions with low cell numbers. To follow T-cell clones before and after both primary and booster YFV17D yellow fever vaccination, bulk TCR alpha and beta repertoires underwent longitudinal sequencing. Two healthy male donors, one aged 18 to 29 and one aged 30 to 40 years, were included in the cohort. Blood samples were taken at several timepoints before and after primary and secondary immunization, and bulk PBMC replicates and cell subsets were isolated. General findings and caveats noted by the study authors: The secondary T-cell response was weaker than the primary response but faster, peaking on day 5 instead of day 15. A small share of clonotypes occurred in both CD4 and CD8 compartments, likely arising from convergent recombination. Only a couple of donors were included in the study, so the extent to which the findings can be generalized is limited. Because abundant contaminating clonotypes from the bulk population could be contained in FACS-sorted repertoires, computational filtering was required. Most clones expanded after primary vaccination (around 97% of CD4 and roughly 91% of CD8) were re-detected after the booster, suggesting that broad memory maintenance occurred.

The treatment or condition label corresponds to: live attenuated yellow fever vaccine strain. At each blood-draw timepoint, two biological replicates of bulk PBMCs were obtained. PBMCs were isolated from peripheral blood using a standard Ficoll-Paque protocol. TriZol was used to extract RNA from bulk PBMCs, from CD4 and CD8 fractions, and from dextramer-positive and dextramer-negative fractions. TCR cDNA was made using 5'RACE template switching, a step that added a universal primer site and unique molecular identifiers. Priming of cDNA synthesis was performed from both the TCR alpha and TCR beta constant segments. Library amplification used two PCR steps, and the second PCR step added sample barcodes and sequencing adapters. Sequencing of libraries was performed on Illumina HiSeq 2500 (2x100 bp) or NovaSeq (2x150 bp). Under the source paper's analysis protocol: Reads were demultiplexed and collapsed into UMI consensus sequences with MIGEC, and V(D)J alignment was performed with MiXCR. Vaccine-responding clonotypes were defined with edgeR using replicate PBMC samples, requiring FDR below 0.01 and a log2 fold change above 5 up to day 15. Each bulk clonotype was labeled CD4 or CD8 based on which sequenced repertoire, CD4 or CD8, contained the clonotype at higher abundance. TCRdb ran its own pipeline on the public reads, namely fastp trimming at Q25 and MiXCR clone calling, and kept in-frame beta chains. Rows are unified per CDR3 protein, each entry keeping the most common DNA and genes. TCRdb, not the original authors, processed these V and J calls. The sample table lists 600,000 to 750,000 distinct CDR3 sequences, roughly 12% of them with a count of one. The ten top clones hold about 16% of the sample.

This clonotype was seen a handful of times. Its antigen has not been determined. No much larger clone is present one base from it, and per-base qualities are unavailable. Sequenced material: PBMCs, taken on the day of the yellow fever booster vaccination. The receptor was isolated from a man younger than 40 who received the YFV17D yellow fever vaccine.

CDR3 protein: CASSYRVGHNEQFF. In nucleotide form, the sequence is TGTGCCAGCAGTTACAGGGTAGGACACAATGAGCAGTTCTTC. The rearranged chain carries TRBV6-5 and TRBJ2-1, with the D gene uncertain. Taken from the germline V gene, the CDR1 and CDR2 loops are MNHEY and SVGAGI. V is cut by 2 bases and J by 5 bases, and the space between the germline ends is 10 bases. Spanning cysteine to phenylalanine, the CDR3 consists of 14 amino acids. Kept here is only the CDR3 DNA, which spans 42 bases and is read in frame from base 1.